Following are 7 T cell receptor beta chains from one sample sequenced in a study of identical twins (dated by TCRdb to the mid-2010s). The library was made by 5' RACE. The sequencer listed for this sample is Illumina HiSeq 2000. TCRdb cleaned the public reads at Q25 with fastp, built clones with MiXCR and kept in-frame beta chains. For every CDR3 protein sequence, its rows merge into one entry that carries the most common genes and DNA. Counted in this sample were 500,000 to 700,000 distinct CDR3 sequences; just over 7% of them appeared once. The ten largest make up around 1.6% of the sample. A further study also used this sample, focusing on yellow fever vaccine responses in identical twins.

What was sequenced was PBMCs. All receptors come from a young woman in good health.

The CDR3 region is CASSQTGEISYEQYF. As DNA, the CDR3 is TGTGCCAGCTCGCAAACAGGAGAAATCTCCTACGAGCAGTACTTC. The chain has TRBV18 and TRBJ2-7; tentative D call: TRBD1 (5 bases). Germline V lookup: CDR1 KGHSH, CDR2 LQKENI. Trimming left V 6 bases short and J 0 bases short, with 15 bases between. The CDR3 covers 15 residues.

This chain links TRBV6-5 with TRBJ1-1; tentative D call: TRBD1 (6 bases). Germline CDR1 MNHEY, CDR2 SVGAGI. The CDR3 totals 14 residues. Between the trimmed V and J ends, which lost 4 bases and 9 bases, there was a span of 18 bases. DNA of the CDR3: TGTGCCAGCAGTTTAGTACTGACAGGTGCGAAAGCTTTCTTT. This encodes CASSLVLTGAKAFF.

This clonotype has at least ten counts. This chain uses TRBV29-1 with TRBJ2-5; the D call may be TRBD1 or TRBD2 (5 bases each). From germline, CDR1 is SQVTM and CDR2 ANQGSEA. This CDR3 has 14 amino acids. V shed 4 bases and J shed 5 bases, with 17 bases lying between them. CDR3 DNA sequence: TGCAGCGTTGTTAGGGAAGGGGAGTGGGAGACCCAGTACTTC. Its translation: CSVVREGEWETQYF.

The chain combines TRBV20-1 with TRBJ2-1; TRBD2 matches 14 bases. Unmatched junction bases numbered 14, after V lost 6 bases and J lost 7 bases. The CDR3 covers 17 residues. Germline loops: CDR1 DFQATT, CDR2 SNEGSKA (reference sequence). The CDR3 region is CSAASPGTSGRGNEQFF. As DNA, the CDR3 is TGCAGTGCCGCCAGTCCCGGGACTAGCGGGAGAGGTAATGAGCAGTTCTTC.

The chain couples TRBV9 to TRBJ2-5; 7 bases map to TRBD2. V gave up 2 bases and J gave up 2 bases; unmatched junction bases: 3. The CDR3 runs 14 residues. Looked up from germline, CDR1 is SGDLS and CDR2 is YYNGEE. The CDR3 region is CASSVQAGQETQYF. The CDR3 region has the DNA TGTGCCAGCAGCGTCCAAGCGGGGCAAGAGACCCAGTACTTC.

This clonotype was detected ten times or more. The chain recombines TRBV12-3 or TRBV12-4 with TRBJ2-4; D not certain. V gave up 2 bases and J gave up 8 bases, with 7 bases separating them. The length of the CDR3 is 12 residues. For the CDR3, the DNA is TGTGCCAGCAGTTTAAAGGCTTACATTCAGTACTTC. Encoded protein: CASSLKAYIQYF.

This clonotype was recorded at least ten times. V usage is TRBV4-2 and J usage is TRBJ2-2, with D perhaps TRBD1 (5 bases). The CDR3 is 15 residues long. Germline V gives CDR1 LGHNA, CDR2 YNFKEQ. The V and J ends lost 1 base and 3 bases respectively, with 9 bases between them. For the CDR3, the DNA is TGTGCCAGCAGCCAAGTAGGCAGGGACACCGGGGAGCTGTTTTTT. Translation gives CASSQVGRDTGELFF.